The 26 T cell receptor beta chains below come from one sample, sequenced in a study of vaccination effects on CD4 cells after COVID-19. The antigens for these receptors are not known. With the ViraFEST assay, the study expanded antigen-specific CD4+ T cells using viral peptide pools, then sequenced them. After roughly 9 days in culture, the CD4+ T cells were isolated. None of these healthy vaccinees had been infected with SARS-CoV-2 before vaccination. Measured with immunoSEQ multiplex PCR; TCRdb has only the in-frame clones, and not every one. Here the sample spans fewer than 65,000 clones, around three quarters being singletons. Sequences were derived from CD4+ T cells from PBMCs cultured with HCoV-OC43 spike peptides, sampled before COVID-19 vaccination. The sample's subset: HCoV-OC43 spike overlapping peptide pool stimulation. The receptors were gathered from a human donor who received a COVID-19 vaccine.

J is TRBJ2-7 and V is TRBV6-6; D might be TRBD1 (6 bases). The CDR3 is 15 amino acids. V gave up 0 bases and J gave up 5 bases, with 14 bases separating them. CDR1 and CDR2 from the germline V gene are MNHNY and SVGAGI (reference sequence). CDR3 DNA sequence: TGTGCCAGCAGTTACTCAAATGCGGCAGGGGACGAGCAGTACGTC. Translation gives CASSYSNAAGDEQYV.

This clone was found a few times. The chain joins TRBV21-1 to TRBJ1-2; the table's TRBD1 call for D was not verified on the DNA. TRBV21-1 is a pseudogene locus. This CDR3 is built from 18 residues. CDR3: CASSTSVTGSRANYGYTF. CDR3 DNA sequence: TGTGCCAGCAGCACGAGTGTGACAGGGTCGAGAGCTAACTATGGCTACACCTTC.

J is TRBJ1-6 and V is TRBV2; the D is unclear. The CDR3 runs 12 residues. Germline V gene lookup returns CDR1 SNHLY and CDR2 FYNNEI. V shed 6 bases and J shed 10 bases, with 10 bases lying between them. Written as DNA, the CDR3 is TGTGCCAGCAGAGTAAGAGGGTCACCCCTCCACTTT. This sequence encodes CASRVRGSPLHF.

This clone was observed a handful of times. The chain employs TRBV19 and TRBJ2-2, with D tentatively TRBD1 or TRBD2 (6 bases each). V was shortened by 8 bases and J by 2 bases, with 12 bases between the two germline ends. Germline V gives CDR1 LNHDA, CDR2 SQIVND (reference sequence). The CDR3 length is 14 residues. As DNA, the CDR3 is TGTGCCAGTGGAAAGGGGGGCAACACCGGGGAGCTGTTTTTT. Translating gives CASGKGGNTGELFF.

This chain joins TRBV6-6 and TRBJ2-5; no clear D. CDR1 and CDR2 (germline): MNHNY, SVGAGI (reference sequence). The CDR3 length is 13 residues. V lost 0 bases, J lost 4 bases, and 6 bases lay in between. In DNA form, the CDR3 reads TGTGCCAGCAGTTACTCGTTTCCAGAGACCCAGTACTTC. Protein sequence: CASSYSFPETQYF.

This clone was counted a few times. The chain employs TRBV5-1 and TRBJ2-2; D possibly corresponds to TRBD1 (5 bases). CDR3 length: 13 residues. Germline lookup yields CDR1 SGHRS and CDR2 YFSETQ. V was trimmed by 5 bases and J by 5 bases, leaving 10 bases between them. Here the CDR3 DNA reads TGCGCCAGCAGATTGACAGTAACCGGGGAGCTGTTTTTT. Encoded protein: CASRLTVTGELFF.

The chain links TRBV6-5 to TRBJ2-1, with 8 nucleotides matching TRBD2. CDR1 is MNHEY and CDR2 is SVGAGI in the germline V gene. V lost 7 bases to trimming and J lost 0 bases; unmatched junction nucleotides: 5. The CDR3 contains 15 residues. The DNA for the CDR3 is TGTGCCAGCATGGCGGGGGGCTACTCCTACAATGAGCAGTTCTTC. Its translation is CASMAGGYSYNEQFF.

The genes are TRBV20-1 and TRBJ2-5; a weak D match, TRBD2 (6 bases). The germline V and J ends were trimmed by 3 bases and 5 bases, with 10 bases remaining between them. The germline CDR1 and CDR2 sequences are DFQATT and SNEGSKA (reference sequence). This CDR3 spans 12 amino acids. CDR3 amino acids: CSASWAGETQYF. In nucleotides, the CDR3 is TGCAGTGCTAGTTGGGCGGGGGAGACCCAGTACTTC.

The chain joins TRBV7-9 to TRBJ2-2; D not certain. V was shortened by 5 bases and J by 0 bases, with 10 bases between the two germline ends. The CDR3 loop spans 15 amino acids. Germline V gives CDR1 SEHNR, CDR2 FQNEAQ (reference sequence). The DNA of the CDR3 is TGTGCCAGCAGCCGCGACGGCGCGAACACCGGGGAGCTGTTTTTT. Translation gives CASSRDGANTGELFF.

This rearrangement joins TRBV7-8 to TRBJ2-5; no firm D call. Per the germline V gene, CDR1 is SGHVS and CDR2 is FQNEAQ. Trimming took off 5 bases at V and 5 bases at J, with 6 bases between the two ends. This CDR3 comprises 11 residues. In DNA, the CDR3 is TGTGCCAGCAGCCCCATGGAGACCCAGTACTTC. Its translation is CASSPMETQYF.

The chain recombines TRBV6-1 with TRBJ1-4; D is unclear. V lost 1 base and J lost 8, with 5 bases in between. Germline CDR1 and CDR2: MNHNS and SASEGT. CDR3 length: 12 residues. CDR3 sequence reads: CASSEVGEKLFF. The DNA of the CDR3 is TGTGCCAGCAGTGAAGTCGGGGAAAAACTGTTTTTT.

This clone was counted once. The CDR3 sequence: CASSQTVMNTEAFF. CDR3 in DNA: TGTGCCAGCAGCCAGACAGTTATGAACACTGAAGCTTTCTTT. This chain connects TRBV14 to TRBJ1-1, with D perhaps TRBD1 (5 bases). From germline, CDR1 is SGHDN and CDR2 FVKESK. The CDR3 length is 14 residues. V was shortened by 3 bases and J by 0 bases, with 8 bases between the two germline ends. Full variable domain (missing parts from reference TRBV14 and TRBJ1-1): EAGVTQFPSHSVIEKGQTVTLRCDPISGHDNLYWYRRVMGKEIKFLLHFVKESKQDESGMPNNRFLAERTGGTYSTLKVQPAELEDSGVYFCASSQTVMNTEAFFGQGTRLTVV.

The chain employs TRBV5-1 and TRBJ2-5, with 7 positions matching TRBD1. CDR3 length: 14 amino acids. The germline V gene encodes CDR1 SGHRS and CDR2 YFSETQ. The V gene end was trimmed by 5 bases and the J gene end by 1 base; junction bases not matched to a gene: 5. In DNA, the CDR3 is TGCGCCAGCAGGGATGACAGGGTCCAAGAGACCCAGTACTTC. Amino acid sequence: CASRDDRVQETQYF.

The chain recombines TRBV10-3 with TRBJ1-5; D ambiguous. There are 15 residues in the CDR3. The germline V gene encodes CDR1 ENHRY and CDR2 SYGVKD. V was cut by 0 bases and J by 6 bases, with 12 bases left in between. The chain's CDR3 is CAISESTIVGQPQHF. Written as DNA, the CDR3 is TGTGCCATCAGTGAGTCAACCATTGTTGGTCAGCCCCAGCATTTT.

In its sample, this clone was seen a few times. V usage is TRBV2 and J usage is TRBJ2-6; D ambiguous. Trimming cost V 6 bases and J 1 base, with 7 bases left between them. The CDR3 is 14 amino acids. Looked up from germline, CDR1 is SNHLY and CDR2 is FYNNEI. CDR3 residues: CASRIGSGANVLTF. The CDR3 coding sequence is TGTGCCAGCAGGATTGGATCTGGGGCCAACGTCCTGACTTTC.

This chain connects TRBV18 to TRBJ1-3; 11 positions agree with TRBD1. From germline, CDR1 is KGHSH and CDR2 LQKENI. The CDR3 totals 15 residues. V shed 6 bases and J 2 bases; nucleotides not matched to a gene: 3. CDR3 in amino acids: CASSPDRGPGNTIYF. In nucleotides, the CDR3 is TGTGCCAGCTCTCCGGACAGGGGGCCTGGAAACACCATATATTTT.

The chain uses TRBV3-1 (or the pseudogene TRBV3-2) and TRBJ2-2; TRBD1 matches at 7 bases. Germline V gives CDR1 LGHDT, CDR2 YNNKEL (reference sequence). J lost 3 bases, V lost 3 bases, and 4 bases had no gene match. The CDR3 spans 15 residues. As DNA, the CDR3 is TGTGCCAGCAGCCAGACCGACAGGGACACCGGGGAGCTGTTTTTT. It translates to CASSQTDRDTGELFF.

This chain's CDR3 is CASSLGRAGTEAFF. The CDR3 bases are TGTGCCAGCAGTCTTGGACGGGCGGGGACTGAAGCTTTCTTT. The chain joins TRBV3-1 (or the pseudogene TRBV3-2) to TRBJ1-1; D is uncertain. The CDR3 contains 14 residues. Germline V CDR1 and CDR2: LGHDT, YNNKEL (reference sequence). The V and J ends lost 6 bases and 5 bases respectively, with 16 bases between them.

This clone has a count of ten or more. The J gene is TRBJ1-1, the V gene TRBV9, with D possibly matching TRBD1 (6 bases). V lost 3 bases and J lost 5, with 14 bases in between. The CDR3 spans 14 residues. Germline lookup yields CDR1 SGDLS and CDR2 YYNGEE. CDR3 in DNA: TGTGCCAGCAGCGCCCAAGTAGGGGGGACTGAAGCTTTCTTT. As protein: CASSAQVGGTEAFF.

The rearrangement links TRBV6-2 or TRBV6-3 to TRBJ2-7; tentatively, D is TRBD1 or TRBD2 (6 bases each). Germline lookup yields CDR1 MNHEY and CDR2 SVGEGT. CDR3 size: 16 residues. Deletions cut 0 bases from V and 1 base from J, with 13 bases between. This chain's CDR3 is CASSYSRGAQSYEQYV. CDR3 DNA: TGTGCCAGCAGTTACTCTAGGGGGGCCCAATCCTACGAGCAGTACGTC.

The chain links TRBV7-3 to TRBJ2-3; 11 nucleotides align to TRBD2. This CDR3 has 18 amino acids. V gave up 4 bases and J gave up 0 bases; unmatched junction bases: 9. Per germline, CDR1 SGHTA and CDR2 FQGTGA. CDR3 coding DNA: TGTGCCAGCAGCTCGGGACTAGCGGAAGGTCCTAGCACAGATACGCAGTATTTT. Translated: CASSSGLAEGPSTDTQYF.

The V and J genes are TRBV27 and TRBJ2-7; no clear D gene. This CDR3 contains 14 residues. Trimming cost V 6 bases and J 1 base, with 13 bases left between them. CDR1 and CDR2 from the germline V gene are MNHEY and SMNVEV (reference sequence). Here the CDR3 DNA reads TGTGCCAGCAGCCCGAAGGGTTATTCCTACGAGCAGTACGTC. It yields the protein CASSPKGYSYEQYV.

For the CDR3, the DNA is TGTGCCAGCAGCTTCGGAGCAAACACCGGGGAGCTGTTTTTT. This translates into CASSFGANTGELFF. The chain combines TRBV11-3 with TRBJ2-2; no clear D gene. The V gene's germline CDR1 is SGHNT and CDR2 YENEEA. Trimming took off 3 bases at V and 2 bases at J, with 7 bases between the two ends. This CDR3 comprises 14 residues.

The V call is TRBV7-9, the J call TRBJ2-2; D remains unclear. The CDR3 sequence is 12 residues long. Germline V gene lookup returns CDR1 SEHNR and CDR2 FQNEAQ (reference sequence). V gave up 6 bases and J gave up 4 bases, with 6 bases separating them. CDR3 amino acids: CASSRTTGELFF. The CDR3 coding sequence is TGTGCCAGCAGTCGGACCACCGGGGAGCTGTTTTTT.

A few counts support this clone. The genes are TRBV4-1 and TRBJ1-3, with TRBD1 matching 7 bases. The CDR3 consists of 17 residues. Per germline, CDR1 MGHRA and CDR2 YSYEKL. After removal of 1 base from V and 2 bases from J, the junction contained 8 bases not matched to a gene. Here the CDR3 reads CASSQANLGTAGNTIYF. In DNA, the CDR3 is TGCGCCAGCAGCCAAGCGAATCTCGGGACAGCTGGAAACACCATATATTTT.

This sequence joins TRBV6-5 and TRBJ1-1, with 7 bases identical to TRBD1. The trim removed 0 bases at V and 4 bases at J, leaving 2 bases unmatched. The CDR3 covers 14 residues. CDR1 is MNHEY and CDR2 is SVGAGI in the germline V gene. The CDR3 is CASSYSRQGTEAFF. Written as DNA, the CDR3 is TGTGCCAGCAGTTACTCGCGACAGGGCACTGAAGCTTTCTTT.